This T cell receptor beta chain was identified in a study of beta chain features in type 1 diabetes. In the study overall: Sorted cell examination encompassed under 130 million cells across all samples.

The isolated RNA, all of it, was reverse transcribed, so expressed TCRB transcripts were what got sequenced. Samples of naive, central memory and regulatory T cells yielded a mean of about 3.5 million reads. Libraries were prepared by immunoSEQ multiplex PCR; TCRdb keeps only in-frame clonotypes and omits some of them. This table has 810,000 or so clones, 15% to 20% appearing once. The source of this sequence is a woman between 18 and 29 years old in good health. The source material was naive CD4+ T cells from blood.

The CDR3 region has the DNA TGTGCCAGCAGCTTCTTTGGTGGGCGGGAGAGCGAGACCCAGTACTTC. It codes for CASSFFGGRESETQYF. The V and J genes are TRBV7-8 and TRBJ2-5; 7 bases agree with TRBD2. CDR3 size: 16 residues. V shed 3 bases and J 5 bases; nucleotides not matched to a gene: 12. CDR1 and CDR2 (germline): SGHVS, FQNEAQ.